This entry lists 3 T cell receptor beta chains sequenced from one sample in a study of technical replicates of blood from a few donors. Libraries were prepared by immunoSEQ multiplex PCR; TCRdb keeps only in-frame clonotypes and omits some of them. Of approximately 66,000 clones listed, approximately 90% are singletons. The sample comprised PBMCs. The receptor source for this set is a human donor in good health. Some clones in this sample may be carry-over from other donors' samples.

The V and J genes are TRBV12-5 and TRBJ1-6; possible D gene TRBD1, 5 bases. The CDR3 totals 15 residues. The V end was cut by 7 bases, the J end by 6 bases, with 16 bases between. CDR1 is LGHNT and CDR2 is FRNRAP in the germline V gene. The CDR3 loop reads CASAVGGAGNSPLHF. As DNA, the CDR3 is TGTGCTAGTGCCGTCGGCGGGGCAGGTAATTCACCCCTCCACTTT.

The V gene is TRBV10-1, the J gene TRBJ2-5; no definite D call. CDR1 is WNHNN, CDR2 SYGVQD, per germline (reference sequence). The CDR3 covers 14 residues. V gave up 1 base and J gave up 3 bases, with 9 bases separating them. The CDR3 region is CASSELASEETQYF. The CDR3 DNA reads TGCGCCAGCAGTGAGTTGGCCTCCGAAGAGACCCAGTACTTC.

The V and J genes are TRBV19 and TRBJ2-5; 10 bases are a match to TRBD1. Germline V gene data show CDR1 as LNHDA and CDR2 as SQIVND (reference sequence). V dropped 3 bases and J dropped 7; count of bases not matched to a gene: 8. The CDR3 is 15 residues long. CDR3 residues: CASSMDGTGVGTQYF. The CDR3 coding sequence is TGTGCCAGTAGTATGGACGGGACAGGGGTGGGGACCCAGTACTTC.